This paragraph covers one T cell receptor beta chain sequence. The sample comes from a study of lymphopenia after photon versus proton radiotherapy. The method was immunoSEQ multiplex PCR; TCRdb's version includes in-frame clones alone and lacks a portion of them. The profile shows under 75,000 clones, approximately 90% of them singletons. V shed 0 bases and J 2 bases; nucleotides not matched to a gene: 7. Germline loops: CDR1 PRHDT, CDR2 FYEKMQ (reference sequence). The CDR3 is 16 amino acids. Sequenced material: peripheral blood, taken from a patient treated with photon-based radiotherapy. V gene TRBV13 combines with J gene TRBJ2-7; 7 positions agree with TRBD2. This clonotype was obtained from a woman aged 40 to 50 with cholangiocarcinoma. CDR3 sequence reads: CASSLGVLARAYEQYF. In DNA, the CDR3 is TGTGCCAGCAGCTTAGGCGTACTAGCGCGAGCCTACGAGCAGTACTTC.